One sample yielded the 19 T cell receptor beta chains listed below, sequenced in a study of vaccination effects on CD4 cells after COVID-19. Before sequencing, viral peptide pools were used by the ViraFEST assay to expand antigen-specific CD4+ T cells. Once cultured for about 9 days, the cells underwent separation to obtain CD4+ T cells. Participants completed two doses of the BNT162b2 or mRNA-1273 vaccine. Assay: immunoSEQ multiplex PCR; the TCRdb copy retains only in-frame clones and omits some. The sample contains 84,000 or so clones, under 85% of which appear only once. Their specific antigens are unknown. Sequencing used CD4+ T cells from PBMCs cultured with HCoV-OC43 spike peptides, obtained after COVID-19 vaccination. This sample's subset: HCoV-OC43 spike overlapping peptide pool stimulation. These receptors were obtained from a human donor who received a COVID-19 vaccine.

The gene calls are TRBV25-1 and TRBJ1-5; D unresolved. CDR1 is MGHDK, CDR2 SYGVNS, per germline. V lost 4 bases and J 6 bases, leaving 19 bases between the germline ends. The CDR3 has 16 amino acids. CDR3 loop: CASSGSRAPHGQPQHF. In DNA form, the CDR3 reads TGTGCCAGCAGTGGGAGCCGGGCCCCACATGGTCAGCCCCAGCATTTT.

V gene TRBV7-3 combines with J gene TRBJ2-5, with D possibly being TRBD2 (7 bases). Germline V lookup: CDR1 SGHTA, CDR2 FQGTGA. The germline V and J ends were trimmed by 1 base and 5 bases, with 14 bases remaining between them. The CDR3 totals 15 residues. CDR3 nucleotide sequence: TGTGCCAGCAGCTTAAGTGGGGGGGCCGGGGAGACCCAGTACTTC. Protein: CASSLSGGAGETQYF.

This clone has more than one count but fewer than ten. J is TRBJ2-3 and V is TRBV14; D call uncertain. This CDR3 has 13 residues. Germline loops: CDR1 SGHDN, CDR2 FVKESK. The V and J ends lost 3 bases and 6 bases respectively, with 10 bases between them. CDR3 sequence reads: CASSQDPSDTQYF. The CDR3 DNA is TGTGCCAGCAGCCAGGACCCTTCGGATACGCAGTATTTT.

The chain uses TRBV24-1 and TRBJ1-3; 10 bases are a match to TRBD1. Looked up from germline, CDR1 is KGHDR and CDR2 is SFDVKD. This CDR3 has 17 residues. Unmatched junction bases numbered 8, after V lost 4 bases and J lost 3 bases. The CDR3 nucleotides are TGTGCCACCAGTGACCGTCCCGGGACAGGGGTTGGAAACACCATATATTTT. It codes for CATSDRPGTGVGNTIYF.

The chain couples TRBV12-5 to TRBJ1-1, with D maybe TRBD1 (5 bases). The length of the CDR3 is 13 residues. Deletions cut 10 bases from V and 3 bases from J, with 15 bases between. The germline CDR1 and CDR2 sequences are LGHNT and FRNRAP. CDR3 coding DNA: TGTGCTATACGACTGGGGGAAGACACTGAAGCTTTCTTT. Protein product: CAIRLGEDTEAFF.

This clone was detected only a few times. The chain joins TRBV7-9 to TRBJ2-3; D is unclear. The CDR3 runs to 12 residues. The V and J ends lost 3 bases and 2 bases respectively, with 3 bases between them. The germline V gene encodes CDR1 SEHNR and CDR2 FQNEAQ (reference sequence). CDR3 protein: CASSLSTDTQYF. Written as DNA, the CDR3 is TGTGCCAGCAGCTTGTCCACAGATACGCAGTATTTT.

The chain couples TRBV11-2 to TRBJ1-5, with 9 nucleotides matching TRBD1. This CDR3 comprises 15 residues. Germline V gene sequence: CDR1 SGHAT, CDR2 FQNNGV. With V trimmed by 5 bases and J by 4 bases, 6 bases remained unmatched. This CDR3 reads CASSVTGGWNQPQHF. CDR3 nucleotides: TGTGCCAGCAGCGTTACAGGGGGCTGGAATCAGCCCCAGCATTTT. Using reference TRBV11-2 and TRBJ1-5 for the parts outside the CDR3, the full variable domain is EAGVAQSPRYKIIEKRQSVAFWCNPISGHATLYWYQQILGQGPKLLIQFQNNGVVDDSQLPKDRFSAERLKGVDSTLKIQPAKLEDSAVYLCASSVTGGWNQPQHFGDGTRLSIL.

The chain combines TRBV27 with TRBJ2-1; maybe TRBD1 (5 bases). Trimming left V 6 bases short and J 3 bases short, with 18 bases between. This CDR3 has 16 amino acids. The germline V gene has CDR1 MNHEY and CDR2 SMNVEV (reference sequence). The CDR3 nucleotides read TGTGCCAGCAGCCCCATTGGGCAGGGTCGCTACAATGAGCAGTTCTTC. It codes for CASSPIGQGRYNEQFF.

V gene TRBV3-1 (or the pseudogene TRBV3-2) combines with J gene TRBJ1-3; weak D call: TRBD1 (6 bases). V lost 2 bases and J lost 7, with 12 bases in between. In germline, CDR1 is LGHDT, CDR2 YNNKEL (reference sequence). CDR3 size: 14 residues. In nucleotides, the CDR3 is TGTGCCAGCAGCCAAAATAACAGGGCCAACACCATATATTTT. Translated, it gives CASSQNNRANTIYF.

J is TRBJ1-1 and V is TRBV3-1 (or the pseudogene TRBV3-2), with unresolved D. Germline CDR1 LGHDT, CDR2 YNNKEL (reference sequence). The CDR3 has 12 amino acids. V gave up 2 bases and J gave up 5 bases, with 6 bases separating them. CDR3 in DNA: TGTGCCAGCAGCCAATACGGGACTGAAGCTTTCTTT. This encodes CASSQYGTEAFF.

This clone was counted a few times. J is TRBJ1-1 and V is TRBV10-3, with 9 bases lining up with TRBD1. In germline, CDR1 is ENHRY, CDR2 SYGVKD. V trimming: 10 bases; J trimming: 1 base; junction bases outside the gene matches: 4. The CDR3 consists of 13 residues. CDR3 sequence reads: CATSGQGNTEAFF. CDR3 nucleotides: TGTGCCACCTCGGGACAGGGGAACACTGAAGCTTTCTTT.

The gene calls are TRBV15 and TRBJ2-2; 16 nucleotides match TRBD2. CDR1 is LNHNV, CDR2 YYDKDF, per germline (reference sequence). CDR3 size: 19 residues. Trimming took 2 bases from V and 1 from J; bases not matched to a gene: 4. The CDR3 loop is CATSRTGLAGGKNTGELFF. In DNA form, the CDR3 reads TGTGCCACCAGCAGAACGGGACTAGCGGGGGGGAAGAACACCGGGGAGCTGTTTTTT.

CDR3 sequence: CASSADRANTDTQYF. In nucleotides, the CDR3 is TGCGCCAGCAGCGCTGACAGGGCTAACACAGATACGCAGTATTTT. The chain recombines TRBV5-1 with TRBJ2-3; 7 nucleotides match TRBD1. V lost 4 bases, J lost 2 bases, and 7 bases stayed unmatched. The CDR3 sequence is 15 residues long. From germline, CDR1 is SGHRS and CDR2 YFSETQ.

This chain links TRBV4-1 with TRBJ2-1; the D gene is possibly TRBD2 (5 bases). V lost 5 bases and J 5 bases, leaving 13 bases between the germline ends. Germline values: CDR1 MGHRA, CDR2 YSYEKL. This CDR3 is built from 14 residues. The CDR3 is CASSYAGRNNEQFF. In nucleotides, the CDR3 is TGCGCCAGCAGCTACGCGGGCCGTAACAATGAGCAGTTCTTC.

V gene TRBV5-1 combines with J gene TRBJ2-1; D tentatively reads TRBD1 or TRBD2 (5 bases each). CDR3 length: 16 residues. V was pared by 2 bases and J by 6 bases, with 18 bases between. In germline, CDR1 is SGHRS, CDR2 YFSETQ. CDR3 DNA: TGCGCCAGCAGCTTATTGACTCAGGGCGGGTTCAATGAGCAGTTCTTC. It yields the protein CASSLLTQGGFNEQFF.

The V and J genes are TRBV6-1 and TRBJ1-2; no reliable D call. The germline V gene has CDR1 MNHNS and CDR2 SASEGT. The CDR3 has 13 residues. Trimming removed 2 bases at V and 6 bases at J, with 10 bases between. This CDR3 is CASSEKVEDGYTF. DNA for the CDR3: TGTGCCAGCAGTGAAAAAGTGGAGGATGGCTACACCTTC.

The J gene is TRBJ1-1, the V gene TRBV12-5; 8 bases align to TRBD1. V shed 4 bases, J shed 9 bases, and the junction held 4 bases outside the gene matches. This CDR3 contains 12 residues. The V gene's germline CDR1 is LGHNT and CDR2 FRNRAP. The CDR3 here is CASGWGTGQAFF. The CDR3 DNA is TGTGCTAGTGGTTGGGGGACAGGCCAAGCTTTCTTT.

This clone was counted a single time. The chain uses TRBV5-5 and TRBJ2-5, with 7 bases that match TRBD1. Trimming took 4 bases from V and 1 from J; bases not matched to a gene: 4. Germline CDR1 is SGHKS and CDR2 is YYEKEE (reference sequence). There are 14 residues in the CDR3. This chain's CDR3 is CASSRGQSQETQYF. The CDR3 coding sequence is TGTGCCAGCAGCCGGGGACAGTCCCAAGAGACCCAGTACTTC.

The chain carries TRBV3-1 (or the pseudogene TRBV3-2) and TRBJ2-7; D is ambiguous. Germline loops: CDR1 LGHDT, CDR2 YNNKEL (reference sequence). The CDR3 contains 19 residues. V was shortened by 0 bases and J by 2 bases, with 23 bases between the two germline ends. CDR3 DNA sequence: TGTGCCAGCAGCCAAGAGATGGGTGTGGTGGCAGCGTACACCTACGAGCAGTACGTC. This sequence encodes CASSQEMGVVAAYTYEQYV.